The entry below gives a single T cell receptor beta chain sequence along with its context. The record originates from a study of T cell changes during pregnancy in multiple sclerosis. Data came from immunoSEQ multiplex PCR; TCRdb stores just in-frame clones and leaves some out. Counted here are roughly 60,000 clones, roughly 92% occurring once; the ten biggest clones make up roughly 1.3%. V was clipped by 6 bases and J by 4 bases; unmatched bases: 7. This CDR3 is built from 16 residues. Germline V lookup: CDR1 SNHLY, CDR2 FYNNEI. The chain uses TRBV2 and TRBJ2-3; 13 bases are shared with TRBD2. The source is a female donor with multiple sclerosis, enrolled in a pregnancy study. Source: peripheral blood, taken in the second trimester of pregnancy. CDR3 region: CASRDPGLAGPDTQYF. The CDR3 nucleotides are TGTGCCAGCAGGGATCCGGGACTAGCGGGGCCAGATACGCAGTATTTT.